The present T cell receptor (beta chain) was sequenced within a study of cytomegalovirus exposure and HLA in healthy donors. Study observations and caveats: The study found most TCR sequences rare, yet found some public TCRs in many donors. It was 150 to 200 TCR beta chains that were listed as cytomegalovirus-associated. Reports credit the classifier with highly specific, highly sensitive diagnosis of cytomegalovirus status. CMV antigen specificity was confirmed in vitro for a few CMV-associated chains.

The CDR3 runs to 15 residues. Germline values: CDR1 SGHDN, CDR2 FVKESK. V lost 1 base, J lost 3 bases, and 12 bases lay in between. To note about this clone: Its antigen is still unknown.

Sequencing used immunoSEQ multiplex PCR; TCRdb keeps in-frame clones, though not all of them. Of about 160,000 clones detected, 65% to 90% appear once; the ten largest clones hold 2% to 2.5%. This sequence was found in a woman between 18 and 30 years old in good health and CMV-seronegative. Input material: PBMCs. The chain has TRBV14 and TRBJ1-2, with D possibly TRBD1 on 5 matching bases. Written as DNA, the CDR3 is TGTGCCAGCAGCCAAGTTTCAGGGAAGGACTATGGCTACACCTTC. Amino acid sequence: CASSQVSGKDYGYTF.